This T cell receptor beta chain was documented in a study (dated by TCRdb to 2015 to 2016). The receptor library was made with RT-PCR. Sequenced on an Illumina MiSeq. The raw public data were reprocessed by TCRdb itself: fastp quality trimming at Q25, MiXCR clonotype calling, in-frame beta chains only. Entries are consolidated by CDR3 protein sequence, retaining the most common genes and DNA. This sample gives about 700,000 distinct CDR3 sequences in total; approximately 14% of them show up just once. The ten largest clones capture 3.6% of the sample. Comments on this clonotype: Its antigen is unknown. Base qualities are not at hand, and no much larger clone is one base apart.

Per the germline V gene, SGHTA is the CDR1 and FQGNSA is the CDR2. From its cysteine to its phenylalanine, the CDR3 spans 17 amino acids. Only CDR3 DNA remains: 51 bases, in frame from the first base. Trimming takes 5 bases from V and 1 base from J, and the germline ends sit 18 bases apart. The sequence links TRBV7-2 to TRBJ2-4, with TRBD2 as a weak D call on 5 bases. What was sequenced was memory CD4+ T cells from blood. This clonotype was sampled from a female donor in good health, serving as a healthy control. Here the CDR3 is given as CASSPDHVTGAKNIQYF. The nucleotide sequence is TGTGCCAGCAGCCCCGACCACGTCACGGGGGCCAAAAACATTCAGTACTTC.